This TCR beta chain stems from a study of glioma-infiltrating T cells. Germline V gives CDR1 MNHEY, CDR2 SVGEGT. Trimming pared 4 bases from V and 0 bases from J, leaving 16 bases between. This CDR3 is built from 17 residues. This clonotype was picked up many times. TCR alpha and beta CDR3 regions were amplified from RNA using iRepertoire nested multiplex PCR. TCRdb processed the multiplex PCR reads anew with MiXCR; each CDR3 protein has one entry. The sample holds about 110,000 distinct CDR3 sequences; less than 30% are singletons and the top ten take 35%. The chain couples TRBV6-2 or TRBV6-3 to TRBJ2-4; a weak D match, TRBD1 (5 bases). The sequenced sample was glioma tissue, nonneoplastic brain tissue, or PBMCs (not recorded which). This sequence originates from a human donor with low-grade glioma or glioblastoma, undergoing nonglioma brain surgery, or in good health (not recorded which). The CDR3 DNA follows: TGTGCCAGCAGTTCCTTCGGGTTTCAGGGAGCCAAAAACATTCAGTACTTC. Its translation is CASSSFGFQGAKNIQYF.